The present T cell receptor beta chain was sequenced within a study of T cells expressing NK-cell markers. Study conclusions and caveats: As a fraction of CD8+ T cells, dominant NKG2C+ clonotypes reached about 1.0-8% in 5 to 7 donors.

Germline V gene sequence: CDR1 MNHEY, CDR2 SMNVEV (reference sequence). The CDR3 spans 15 residues. No DNA is given; TCRdb re-called the 5' RACE reads and lists each CDR3 protein once. This sample's clone table lists about 380,000 distinct CDR3 sequences. With respect to this clonotype: What it recognizes is unknown.

The sample comprised blood T cells: a sorted CD56 or NKG2C T cell subset, CD4+ or CD8+ T cells, or bulk PBMC T cells (not recorded which). The clonotype comes from a man aged 18 to 69 in good health. The J gene is TRBJ1-4, the V gene TRBV27; lacking DNA, the TRBD1 call made by TCRdb goes unchecked. The CDR3 loop is CASSPGGTTNEKLFF.